The clone carrying this T cell receptor (beta chain) has a count of ten or more. Per germline, CDR1 DFQATT and CDR2 SNEGSKA (reference sequence). CDR3 length: 15 residues. J was trimmed by 4 bases and V by 6 bases; bases with no gene match: 5. This specimen comes from a study of T cells in Graves' hyperthyroidism and ophthalmopathy. Amplification of TCR beta CDR3 regions was performed using RNA transcripts as template. With the HTBI primer set, the TCR CDR3 went through a first round of RT-PCR. One entry per CDR3 protein, called by TCRdb with MiXCR from the multiplex PCR reads. This table holds hundreds of thousands of distinct CDR3 sequences, approximately 14% found once. Diagnosis of hyperthyroidism was new in patients aged 18 to 65, and its duration was under 2 months.

V gene TRBV20-1 combines with J gene TRBJ2-3; 15 bases are shared with TRBD2. The sequenced sample was blood. This receptor was obtained from a woman aged 18-29 years with Graves' hyperthyroidism. CDR3 amino acids: CSARRTSGGADTQYF. DNA of the CDR3: TGCAGTGCCCGCAGGACTAGCGGGGGGGCAGATACGCAGTATTTT.